One sample yielded the 18 T cell receptor beta chains listed below, sequenced in a study of cytomegalovirus exposure and HLA in healthy donors. Profiled with immunoSEQ multiplex PCR; TCRdb holds only in-frame clones, not every one. Of approximately 100,000 clones detected, roughly 92% appear once; the ten largest clones hold 1.1%. Sequencing used PBMCs. These receptors came from a woman aged 25 to 45 in good health and CMV-seropositive.

The chain couples TRBV27 to TRBJ2-7; 9 nucleotides agree with TRBD2. Germline CDR1 reads MNHEY; CDR2 reads SMNVEV (reference sequence). J was trimmed by 7 bases and V by 3 bases; bases with no gene match: 10. CDR3 length: 15 amino acids. For the CDR3, the DNA is TGTGCCAGCAGTTTTATCGGCGGGAGGGGTTGGGAGCAGTACTTC. Translated, it gives CASSFIGGRGWEQYF.

This rearrangement joins TRBV7-2 to TRBJ2-1; weak D call: TRBD2 (6 bases). The length of the CDR3 is 16 residues. Trimming shortened V by 5 bases and J by 5 bases, and 19 bases separated the two germline ends. Germline values: CDR1 SGHTA, CDR2 FQGNSA. CDR3 nucleotide sequence: TGTGCCAGCAGCGGTCCCCCTGGCGGGAACGACAATGAGCAGTTCTTC. Amino acid sequence: CASSGPPGGNDNEQFF.

This clone occurred once. The rearrangement uses TRBV29-1 and TRBJ2-1; D might be TRBD2 (6 bases). The V and J ends lost 7 bases and 12 bases respectively, with 28 bases between them. The germline CDR1 and CDR2 sequences are SQVTM and ANQGSEA. The CDR3 consists of 15 residues. The CDR3 nucleotides are TGCAGCGCCCCGGGGACCGCGGGGACCAATGTCGGGCAGTTCTTC. Protein: CSAPGTAGTNVGQFF.

A note on this clone: Its ends do not fully match the called genes, so a read error is possible. V is TRBV20-1 and J is TRBJ2-1, with TRBD1 as a possible D gene (5 bases). Per germline, CDR1 DFQATT and CDR2 SNEGSKA (reference sequence). This CDR3 spans 10 amino acids. The CDR3 DNA is TGCAGTGCTAGAGGCAGGGCCCCGATCTTC. This codes for CSARGRAPIF.

The J gene is TRBJ1-2, the V gene TRBV6-5; a possible D gene is TRBD1 (6 bases). The CDR3 runs 13 residues. The ends were cut back, 4 bases at V and 4 bases at J, with 10 bases in the middle. CDR1 and CDR2 from the germline V gene are MNHEY and SVGAGI. Here the CDR3 reads CASSWSQGYGYTF. CDR3 DNA sequence: TGTGCCAGCAGTTGGTCACAGGGCTATGGCTACACCTTC.

The chain is built from TRBV28 and TRBJ2-7, with 9 positions matching TRBD2. The CDR3 is 17 amino acids. Germline lookup yields CDR1 MDHEN and CDR2 SYDVKM. V was pared by 5 bases and J by 3 bases, with 14 bases of the junction left unmatched. The CDR3 DNA follows: TGTGCCAGCAGTCTCACCCGTGTGGGGACTAGCAGCTACGAGCAGTACTTC. The encoded protein is CASSLTRVGTSSYEQYF.

The chain combines TRBV27 with TRBJ1-1, with 10 positions matching TRBD1. The V and J ends lost 4 bases and 5 bases, in that order; junction bases with no gene match: 4. The CDR3 is 14 residues long. Germline V gene lookup returns CDR1 MNHEY and CDR2 SMNVEV (reference sequence). The CDR3 sequence is CASSSPGQGTEAFF. Written as DNA, the CDR3 is TGTGCCAGCAGTTCTCCGGGACAGGGGACTGAAGCTTTCTTT.

The rearrangement uses TRBV27 and TRBJ2-1, with TRBD2 matching 7 bases. The V gene's germline CDR1 is MNHEY and CDR2 SMNVEV (reference sequence). V was clipped by 4 bases and J by 9 bases; unmatched bases: 9. The CDR3 loop spans 14 amino acids. The CDR3: CASSSRRSSGEQFF. CDR3 DNA sequence: TGTGCCAGCAGTTCGCGTCGATCTAGCGGTGAGCAGTTCTTC.

V gene TRBV30 combines with J gene TRBJ1-1, with a possible D match to TRBD1 (6 bases). CDR1 and CDR2 (germline): GTSNPN, SVGIG (reference sequence). V was clipped by 1 base and J by 10 bases, with 25 bases between them. The CDR3 has 16 amino acids. The CDR3 protein is CAWSAENAWGRRGAFF. CDR3 DNA sequence: TGTGCCTGGAGTGCCGAAAACGCATGGGGGCGACGAGGAGCTTTCTTT.

This chain connects TRBV11-2 to TRBJ2-1; TRBD2 aligns across 10 bases. Germline CDR1 and CDR2: SGHAT and FQNNGV. There are 15 residues in the CDR3. V gave up 5 bases and J gave up 4 bases; unmatched junction bases: 5. The CDR3 nucleotides are TGTGCCAGCAGCCCCCGGACTAGCGGTTACAATGAGCAGTTCTTC. As protein: CASSPRTSGYNEQFF.

The chain links TRBV28 to TRBJ1-2, with a weak D call TRBD1 (5 bases). CDR1 and CDR2 from the germline V gene are MDHEN and SYDVKM. V was shortened by 4 bases and J by 7 bases, with 10 bases between the two germline ends. The CDR3 runs to 12 residues. DNA of the CDR3: TGTGCCAGCAGTTACCAGGGCGGTGGCTACACCTTC. This sequence encodes CASSYQGGGYTF.

This chain joins TRBV6-5 and TRBJ1-2; a possible D gene is TRBD1 (5 bases). Germline CDR1 reads MNHEY; CDR2 reads SVGAGI. The V end lost 7 bases, the J end lost 8 bases, and 23 bases lay between the germline ends. The CDR3 runs 15 residues. Here the CDR3 reads CASTYNGMGGGGYTF. CDR3 sequence (DNA): TGTGCCAGCACCTACAACGGGATGGGCGGGGGAGGCTACACCTTC.

The chain has TRBV5-1 and TRBJ2-7; the D gene is possibly TRBD1 (6 bases). V shed 1 base and J shed 1 base, with 12 bases lying between them. The germline V gene encodes CDR1 SGHRS and CDR2 YFSETQ. The CDR3 totals 15 residues. The CDR3 spells CASSLFRGMSYEQYF. The CDR3 DNA reads TGCGCCAGCAGCTTGTTCAGGGGCATGTCCTACGAGCAGTACTTC.

The chain joins TRBV5-1 to TRBJ2-1; 8 nucleotides match TRBD2. V gave up 7 bases and J gave up 5 bases; unmatched junction bases: 8. This CDR3 spans 14 amino acids. Germline-derived CDR1 and CDR2 are SGHRS and YFSETQ. CDR3 loop: CASWPGGLDNEQFF. CDR3 in DNA: TGCGCCAGCTGGCCGGGAGGGCTAGACAATGAGCAGTTCTTC.

The CDR3 reads CASSQDTGELGEQYF. The CDR3 coding sequence is TGCGCCAGCAGCCAAGATACGGGGGAGCTGGGCGAGCAGTACTTC. The chain recombines TRBV4-3 with TRBJ2-7; TRBD2 might be the D (6 bases). The CDR3 is 15 residues long. CDR1 is LGHNA, CDR2 YSLEER, per germline. V was pared by 0 bases and J by 6 bases, with 15 bases between.

The chain combines TRBV19 with TRBJ1-5; D gene unclear. V was pared by 3 bases and J by 3 bases, with 9 bases between. Per germline, CDR1 LNHDA and CDR2 SQIVND (reference sequence). The CDR3 is made up of 14 amino acids. In nucleotides, the CDR3 is TGTGCCAGTAGTATTGGGAGGGACAATCAGCCCCAGCATTTT. Protein sequence: CASSIGRDNQPQHF.

Concerning this clone: This same CDR3 is encoded by further DNA sequences in the sample. The J gene is TRBJ2-1, the V gene TRBV27; D remains ambiguous. Per the germline V gene, CDR1 is MNHEY and CDR2 is SMNVEV (reference sequence). The CDR3 is made up of 11 amino acids. Between the trimmed V and J ends, which lost 5 bases and 3 bases, there was a span of 2 bases. The CDR3 region is CASSHYNEQFF. The CDR3, as DNA: TGTGCCAGCAGTCACTACAATGAGCAGTTCTTC.

V gene TRBV7-9 combines with J gene TRBJ2-5; the match to TRBD1 covers 9 bases. The junction had 5 bases not matched to a gene; V was cut back by 1 base and J by 5 bases. Germline CDR1 SEHNR, CDR2 FQNEAQ (reference sequence). The CDR3 covers 15 residues. As DNA, the CDR3 is TGTGCCAGCAGCTTAGGGGACAGGGAAAAGGAGACCCAGTACTTC. This sequence encodes CASSLGDREKETQYF. Drawing the rest from reference TRBV7-9 and TRBJ2-5, the complete variable domain is DTGVSQNPRHKITKRGQNVTFRCDPISEHNRLYWYRQTLGQGPEFLTYFQNEAQLEKSRLLSDRFSAERPKGSFSTLEIQRTEQGDSAMYLCASSLGDREKETQYFGPGTRLLVL.